Given below is one T cell receptor (beta chain) in context. This sample is part of a study of blood T cell repertoires in COVID-19. In the study overall: The United States, Italy and Spain provided the acute and convalescent COVID-19 samples. Sources were T cells, B-cell-depleted T cells, or PBMCs; the material itself was cDNA or gDNA.

In germline, CDR1 is SGHRS, CDR2 YFSETQ. Trimming stripped 0 bases from V and 4 bases from J, with 10 bases between. The CDR3 consists of 14 residues. Original analysis: Quantification of nucleated cells was approximated via reference gene primer amplification. TCRdb keeps only in-frame clones here, not all; method: immunoSEQ multiplex PCR. Clonal size and the V and J genes are those of that table, whereas D and trimming came from the DNA. Here the sample spans about 15,000 clones, around 88% being singletons. The source of this sequence is a human donor with active COVID-19. The donor label of this sample is uncertain. The chain has TRBV5-1 and TRBJ1-1, with no clear D. Material for sequencing was peripheral blood. CDR3 sequence: CASSLGGSITEAFF. CDR3 nucleotide sequence: TGCGCCAGCAGCTTGGGTGGGAGCATCACTGAAGCTTTCTTT. The entire variable domain, with the rest obtained from reference TRBV5-1 and TRBJ1-1, is as follows: KAGVTQTPRYLIKTRGQQVTLSCSPISGHRSVSWYQQTPGQGLQFLFEYFSETQRNKGNFPGRFSGRQFSNSRSEMNVSTLELGDSALYLCASSLGGSITEAFFGQGTRLTVV.